The clone carrying this TCR beta chain has ten or more counts. Its antigen is still unknown. This specimen comes from a study of spatial heterogeneity in lung cancer. Across the study: Alpha-chain detections were consistently fewer than beta-chain detections among the sequences.

Time point given: sample taken at primary tumor resection. Without sorting, whole RNA was sequenced from tumor, nontumor lung or frozen PBMC. Per germline, CDR1 LNHNV and CDR2 YYDKDF (reference sequence). The CDR3 runs to 14 residues. V lost 4 bases to trimming and J lost 2 bases; unmatched junction nucleotides: 4. Study-wide points: Tumoral mutation counts were tracked by counts of expanded intratumoral alpha and beta TCRs.

TCR cDNA molecules were tagged individually, and each one carried a unique molecular identifier. From the 5' RACE reads, TCRdb called clonotypes with MiXCR, one entry per CDR3 protein. The data contain just over 9,500 distinct CDR3 sequences, around 9.3% of them singletons. This specimen consisted of lung tumor tissue, obtained at surgery. This TCR was sampled from a female donor with early-stage non-small cell lung cancer. The chain employs TRBV15 and TRBJ1-1, with 7 bases that match TRBD1. The CDR3 coding sequence is TGTGCCACCAGCAATTACAGGGGAAACACTGAAGCTTTCTTT. Translation: CATSNYRGNTEAFF.